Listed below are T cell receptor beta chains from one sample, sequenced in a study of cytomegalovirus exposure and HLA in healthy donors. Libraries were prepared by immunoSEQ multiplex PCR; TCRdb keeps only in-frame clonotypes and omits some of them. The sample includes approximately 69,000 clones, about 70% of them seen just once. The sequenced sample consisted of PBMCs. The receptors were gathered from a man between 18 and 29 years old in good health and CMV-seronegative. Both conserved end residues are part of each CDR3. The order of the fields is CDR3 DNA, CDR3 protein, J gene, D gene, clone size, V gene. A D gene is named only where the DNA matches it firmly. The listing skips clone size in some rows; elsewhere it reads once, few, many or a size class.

cdr3_nt: TGTGCCAGCAGCCCACGGGGACTAGCGGGGGGTAATGAGCAGTTCTTC
cdr3_aa: CASSPRGLAGGNEQFF
j_call: TRBJ2-1
d_call: TRBD2
clone_size: -
v_call: TRBV13

cdr3_nt: TGTGCCAGCAGTTTCTGGCAGGGGAAGCCTGAAGCTTTCTTT
cdr3_aa: CASSFWQGKPEAFF
j_call: TRBJ1-1
d_call: -
clone_size: -
v_call: TRBV27

cdr3_nt: TGTGCCAGCAGTACACCCAGGGTAGTTGGAAACACCATATATTTT
cdr3_aa: CASSTPRVVGNTIYF
j_call: TRBJ1-3
d_call: -
clone_size: -
v_call: TRBV28

cdr3_nt: TGTGCCAGCAGCTGGCAGGGACAGAACACCGGGGAGCTGTTTTTT
cdr3_aa: CASSWQGQNTGELFF
j_call: TRBJ2-2
d_call: -
clone_size: -
v_call: TRBV5-5

cdr3_nt: TGCGCCAGCAGCCAACCGGACAGCCTTACTCTTTATGGCTACACCTTC
cdr3_aa: CASSQPDSLTLYGYTF
j_call: TRBJ1-2
d_call: -
clone_size: -
v_call: TRBV4-1

cdr3_nt: TGTGCCAGCAACGGCCGGGGACAGGGCCTCACAGATACGCAGTATTTT
cdr3_aa: CASNGRGQGLTDTQYF
j_call: TRBJ2-3
d_call: TRBD1
clone_size: once
v_call: TRBV2

cdr3_nt: TGTGCCAGCAGCTTAGTCGGAGGGGCAGGAAACACCATATATTTT
cdr3_aa: CASSLVGGAGNTIYF
j_call: TRBJ1-3
d_call: -
clone_size: -
v_call: TRBV7-9

cdr3_nt: TGTGCCAGCAGTGTCGGGGGGAACACTGAAGCTTTCTTT
cdr3_aa: CASSVGGNTEAFF
j_call: TRBJ1-1
d_call: -
clone_size: -
v_call: TRBV2

cdr3_nt: TGTGCCAGCAGTAAGCATTCCACGGGGGACACTGAAGCTTTCTTT
cdr3_aa: CASSKHSTGDTEAFF
j_call: TRBJ1-1
d_call: -
clone_size: -
v_call: TRBV6-1

cdr3_nt: TGTGCCAGCAGTGCGACAGGGGTCGGGGACACTGAAGCTTTCTTT
cdr3_aa: CASSATGVGDTEAFF
j_call: TRBJ1-1
d_call: TRBD1
clone_size: -
v_call: TRBV6-1

cdr3_nt: TGTGCCAGCAGCGTAGATTTATTTATGAACACTGAAGCTTTCTTT
cdr3_aa: CASSVDLFMNTEAFF
j_call: TRBJ1-1
d_call: -
clone_size: once
v_call: TRBV9

cdr3_nt: TGTGCCAGCAGCCCCGGGACAGGGAGGGACTATGGCTACACCTTC
cdr3_aa: CASSPGTGRDYGYTF
j_call: TRBJ1-2
d_call: TRBD1
clone_size: -
v_call: TRBV6-4

cdr3_nt: TGCGCCAGCGCGTTTAAGAGGGGGGGGCGTACGGATAATTCACCCCTCCACTTT
cdr3_aa: CASAFKRGGRTDNSPLHF
j_call: TRBJ1-6
d_call: -
clone_size: -
v_call: TRBV10-2

cdr3_nt: TGTGCCAGCAGCTTAGACTACTCGAGCTCCTACAATGAGCAGTTCTTC
cdr3_aa: CASSLDYSSSYNEQFF
j_call: TRBJ2-1
d_call: -
clone_size: -
v_call: TRBV7-3

cdr3_nt: TGTGCCAGCAGCCGAAGTCCAGGTTACCAAGAGACCCAGTACTTC
cdr3_aa: CASSRSPGYQETQYF
j_call: TRBJ2-5
d_call: -
clone_size: -
v_call: TRBV9

cdr3_nt: TGCGCCAGCAGCTTTGTAGGCAGTCTTGCGGCGGGATCGAATGAGCAGTTCTTC
cdr3_aa: CASSFVGSLAAGSNEQFF
j_call: TRBJ2-1
d_call: -
clone_size: -
v_call: TRBV5-1

cdr3_nt: TGTGCCAGCAGCTTAAGGACAGGGGCCGGAAACACCATATATTTT
cdr3_aa: CASSLRTGAGNTIYF
j_call: TRBJ1-3
d_call: TRBD1
clone_size: -
v_call: TRBV5-4

cdr3_nt: TGTGCCAGCAGTTCAGGGGGCCTATCGTCCTACGAGCAGTACTTC
cdr3_aa: CASSSGGLSSYEQYF
j_call: TRBJ2-7
d_call: TRBD1
clone_size: -
v_call: TRBV6-5

cdr3_nt: TGTGCCAGCAGCCAGGACCCCGGGACAGGGGGCTCCGAGCAGTACTTC
cdr3_aa: CASSQDPGTGGSEQYF
j_call: TRBJ2-7
d_call: TRBD1
clone_size: -
v_call: TRBV5-4

cdr3_nt: TGCGCCAGCAGCCCCACCTCCGGGGATACGCAGTATTTT
cdr3_aa: CASSPTSGDTQYF
j_call: TRBJ2-3
d_call: -
clone_size: few
v_call: TRBV4-3

cdr3_nt: TGTGCCAGCAGTGGTTCCAGGGTAAATGAAAAACTGTTTTTT
cdr3_aa: CASSGSRVNEKLFF
j_call: TRBJ1-4
d_call: -
clone_size: -
v_call: TRBV6-1

cdr3_nt: TGTGCCAGCAGTCTTAGCGGGGTCGGTACAGATACGCAGTATTTT
cdr3_aa: CASSLSGVGTDTQYF
j_call: TRBJ2-3
d_call: TRBD2
clone_size: -
v_call: TRBV6-1

cdr3_nt: TGTGCCAGTAGCCGGGCAGGGCTGAACATTCAGTACTTC
cdr3_aa: CASSRAGLNIQYF
j_call: TRBJ2-4
d_call: -
clone_size: few
v_call: TRBV19

cdr3_nt: TGTGCCAGCAGCTTCTGGACAGTCAACTATGGCTACACCTTC
cdr3_aa: CASSFWTVNYGYTF
j_call: TRBJ1-2
d_call: -
clone_size: -
v_call: TRBV5-4

cdr3_nt: TGTGCCAGCAGCCCCATCGACAGCCCCCTCTCCTCTGGGGCCAACGTCCTGACTTTC
cdr3_aa: CASSPIDSPLSSGANVLTF
j_call: TRBJ2-6
d_call: -
clone_size: few
v_call: TRBV7-8

cdr3_nt: TGCGCCAGCAGCTTGTTCTCTCGGGACACCGGGGAGCTGTTTTTT
cdr3_aa: CASSLFSRDTGELFF
j_call: TRBJ2-2
d_call: -
clone_size: -
v_call: TRBV5-1

cdr3_nt: TGTGCCAGCTCACCCGGGACAGGGCCTCAACGGGGCGGCTACACCTTC
cdr3_aa: CASSPGTGPQRGGYTF
j_call: TRBJ1-2
d_call: TRBD1
clone_size: few
v_call: TRBV18

cdr3_nt: TGTGCCAGCAGTGAACGGGCTAGCTTGGCATACTTC
cdr3_aa: CASSERASLAYF
j_call: TRBJ2-7
d_call: -
clone_size: -
v_call: TRBV2

cdr3_nt: TGTGCCAGTAGTATTTTTGCGGCCCAGTCCTACGAGCAGTACTTC
cdr3_aa: CASSIFAAQSYEQYF
j_call: TRBJ2-7
d_call: -
clone_size: -
v_call: TRBV19

cdr3_nt: TGTGCCAGTAGTATTGGAGGCGTCCTTAGCAATCAGCCCCAGCATTTT
cdr3_aa: CASSIGGVLSNQPQHF
j_call: TRBJ1-5
d_call: -
clone_size: -
v_call: TRBV19

cdr3_nt: TGTGCCAGCAGCTCTATGGTCGAGCGCACAGATACGCAGTATTTT
cdr3_aa: CASSSMVERTDTQYF
j_call: TRBJ2-3
d_call: -
clone_size: -
v_call: TRBV5-4

cdr3_nt: TGTGCCAGCCGGTGGGGGGGTCACACTGAAGCTTTCTTT
cdr3_aa: CASRWGGHTEAFF
j_call: TRBJ1-1
d_call: -
clone_size: -
v_call: TRBV6-1

cdr3_nt: TGTGCCAGCAGTTCGACCATCACCCAACCCGGAGGAACCGGGGAGCTGTTTTTT
cdr3_aa: CASSSTITQPGGTGELFF
j_call: TRBJ2-2
d_call: -
clone_size: -
v_call: TRBV6-7

cdr3_nt: TGTGCCAGCTCACCAGAGCAGACTGCGACACCCCTCCACTTT
cdr3_aa: CASSPEQTATPLHF
j_call: TRBJ1-6
d_call: -
clone_size: -
v_call: TRBV18

cdr3_nt: TGCGCCAGCAGCCAAGAAGGTGCACTAGCGGGGGGATTACCCGAGACCCAGTACTTC
cdr3_aa: CASSQEGALAGGLPETQYF
j_call: TRBJ2-5
d_call: TRBD2
clone_size: few
v_call: TRBV4-1

cdr3_nt: TGTGCCAGCAGCTTACAAACAACTAATGAAAAACTGTTTTTT
cdr3_aa: CASSLQTTNEKLFF
j_call: TRBJ1-4
d_call: -
clone_size: -
v_call: TRBV5-5

cdr3_nt: TGTGCCAGCAGCCTTCAGAGGGATGACTATGGCTACACCTTC
cdr3_aa: CASSLQRDDYGYTF
j_call: TRBJ1-2
d_call: -
clone_size: -
v_call: TRBV7-2

cdr3_nt: TGTGCCAGCCCAAAGCGAGGGACAGGGAAAGAGACCCAGTACTTC
cdr3_aa: CASPKRGTGKETQYF
j_call: TRBJ2-5
d_call: -
clone_size: -
v_call: TRBV21-1

cdr3_nt: TGTGCCAGCAGGGGGACAGGGCTTTATGGCTACACCTTC
cdr3_aa: CASRGTGLYGYTF
j_call: TRBJ1-2
d_call: TRBD1
clone_size: -
v_call: TRBV6-1

cdr3_nt: TGTGCCAGCAGCGTCTATAGCGGGGGGAGCACAGATACGCAGTATTTT
cdr3_aa: CASSVYSGGSTDTQYF
j_call: TRBJ2-3
d_call: TRBD2
clone_size: -
v_call: TRBV9